The present TCR beta chain was sequenced within a study of CD8 T cells in Susac syndrome. Random hexamers were used to reverse transcribe 0.5 to 1 ug of RNA. Multiplex PCR with immunoSEQ amplified the TCR beta CDR3 across 54 Vbeta and 13 Jbeta. TCRdb ran MiXCR on the immunoSEQ multiplex PCR reads and lists one entry per CDR3 protein. The sample has about 210,000 distinct CDR3 sequences, approximately 95% seen once. CD8+ and CD4+ T cells from blood underwent TCR beta sequencing, which was carried out in a high-throughput format. Stable or active relapsing-remitting multiple sclerosis, untreated and meeting revised McDonald criteria, defined the controls. The CDR3 contains 15 residues. CDR1 MNHNS and CDR2 SASEGT come from the germline V gene. V lost 7 bases, J lost 5 bases, and 20 bases lay in between.

This TCR derives from a human donor with multiple sclerosis. Sequenced input: CD4+ T cells from PBMCs. The chain carries TRBV6-1 and TRBJ1-2; D is perhaps TRBD1 (5 bases). The chain's CDR3 is CASKEIGGYWYGYTF. CDR3 in DNA: TGTGCCAGCAAAGAAATCGGGGGGTATTGGTATGGCTACACCTTC.